This T cell receptor (beta chain) was sequenced in a study of blood T cell repertoires in COVID-19. About the study: COVID-19 samples, acute and convalescent, were from the United States, Italy and Spain. Sources were T cells, B-cell-depleted T cells, or PBMCs; the material itself was cDNA or gDNA.

V shed 7 bases and J shed 2 bases, with 10 bases lying between them. Germline CDR1 reads SNHLY; CDR2 reads FYNNEI. The CDR3 contains 13 residues. A few counts support this clone. The table came from immunoSEQ multiplex PCR; TCRdb's copy has only in-frame clones and leaves some out. The sample lists tens of thousands of clones, 75% to 85% occurring once. Sequenced material: peripheral blood. The TCR was taken from a woman in her 70s with acute or convalescent COVID-19. The chain employs TRBV2 and TRBJ2-3; a possible D gene is TRBD2 (5 bases). In DNA, the CDR3 is TGTGCCAGCACCAACGGGATCACAGATACGCAGTATTTT. Its translation is CASTNGITDTQYF.